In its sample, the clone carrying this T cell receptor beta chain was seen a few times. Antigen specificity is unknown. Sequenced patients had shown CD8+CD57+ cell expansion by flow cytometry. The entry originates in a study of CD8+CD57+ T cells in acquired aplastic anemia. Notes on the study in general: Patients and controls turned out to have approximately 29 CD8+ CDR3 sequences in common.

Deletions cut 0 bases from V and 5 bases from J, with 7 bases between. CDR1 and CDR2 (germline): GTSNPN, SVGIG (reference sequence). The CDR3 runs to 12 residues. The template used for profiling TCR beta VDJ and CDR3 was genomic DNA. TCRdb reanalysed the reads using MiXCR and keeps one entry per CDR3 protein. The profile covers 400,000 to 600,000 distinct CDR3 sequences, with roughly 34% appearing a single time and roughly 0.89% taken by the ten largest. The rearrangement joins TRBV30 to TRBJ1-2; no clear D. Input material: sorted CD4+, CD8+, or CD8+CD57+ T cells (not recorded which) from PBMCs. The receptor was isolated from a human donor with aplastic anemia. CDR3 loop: CAWSVKGYGYTF. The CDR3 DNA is TGTGCCTGGAGTGTCAAGGGTTATGGCTACACCTTC.